The clone carrying this T cell receptor (beta chain) was seen more than once but under ten times. The CDR3 length is 16 residues. V trimming: 2 bases; J trimming: 5 bases; junction bases outside the gene matches: 9. The V gene's germline CDR1 is SGHAT and CDR2 FQNNGV. Some clones are missing from TCRdb's copy, which holds only in-frame ones; the method was immunoSEQ multiplex PCR. The repertoire holds 80,000 or so clones, with over 70% as singletons. The data were obtained in a study of radiotherapy plus CTLA-4 blockade in lung cancer. Lung cancer patients with chemo-refractory metastatic non-small-cell disease were given focal radiation plus CTLA-4 blockade with ipilimumab.

The sequenced sample was peripheral blood, obtained from a patient treated with radiotherapy plus ipilimumab. The TCR comes from a human donor with non-small cell lung cancer who had a partial response to radiotherapy plus ipilimumab. Some clones in this sample may be carry-over from other donors' samples. This chain joins TRBV11-2 and TRBJ2-5; the match to TRBD2 covers 9 bases. CDR3 coding DNA: TGTGCCAGCAGCTTATATGGCGGGGGGGCCGGTGAGACCCAGTACTTC. Translating it yields CASSLYGGGAGETQYF.